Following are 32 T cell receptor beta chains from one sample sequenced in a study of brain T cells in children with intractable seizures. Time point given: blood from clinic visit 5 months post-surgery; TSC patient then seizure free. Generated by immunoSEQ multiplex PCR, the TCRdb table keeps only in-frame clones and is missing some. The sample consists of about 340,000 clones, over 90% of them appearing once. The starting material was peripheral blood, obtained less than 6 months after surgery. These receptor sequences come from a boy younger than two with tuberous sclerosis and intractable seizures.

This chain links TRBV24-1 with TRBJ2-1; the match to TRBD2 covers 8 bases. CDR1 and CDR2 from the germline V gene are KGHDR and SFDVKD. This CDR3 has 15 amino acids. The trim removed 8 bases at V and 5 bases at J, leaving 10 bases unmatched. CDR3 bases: TGTGCCACCATGGTCTCGGGAGGGTTCGACAATGAGCAGTTCTTC. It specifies CATMVSGGFDNEQFF.

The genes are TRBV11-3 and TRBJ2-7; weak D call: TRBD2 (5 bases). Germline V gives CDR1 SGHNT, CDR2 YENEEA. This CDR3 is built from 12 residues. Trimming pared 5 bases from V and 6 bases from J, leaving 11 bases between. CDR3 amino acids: CASSLDSLEQYF. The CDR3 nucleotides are TGTGCCAGCAGCCTGGACTCTCTCGAGCAGTACTTC.

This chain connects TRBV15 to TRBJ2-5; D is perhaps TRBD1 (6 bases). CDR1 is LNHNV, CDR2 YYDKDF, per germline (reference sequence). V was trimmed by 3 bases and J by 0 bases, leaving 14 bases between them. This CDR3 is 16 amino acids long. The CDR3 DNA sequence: TGTGCCACCAGCAGTTACCGGGACAAGCACCAAGAGACCCAGTACTTC. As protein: CATSSYRDKHQETQYF.

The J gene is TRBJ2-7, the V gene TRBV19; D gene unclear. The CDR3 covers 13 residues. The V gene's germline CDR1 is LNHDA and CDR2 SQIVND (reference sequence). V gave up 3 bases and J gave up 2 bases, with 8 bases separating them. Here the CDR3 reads CASSIGPTYEQYF. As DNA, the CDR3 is TGTGCCAGTAGTATCGGCCCGACCTACGAGCAGTACTTC.

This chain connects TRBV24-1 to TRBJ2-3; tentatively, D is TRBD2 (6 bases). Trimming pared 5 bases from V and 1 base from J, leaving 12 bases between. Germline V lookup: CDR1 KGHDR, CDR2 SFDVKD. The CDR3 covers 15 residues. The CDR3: CATSGIGSGTDTQYF. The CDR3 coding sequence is TGTGCCACCAGTGGAATCGGGAGTGGCACAGATACGCAGTATTTT.

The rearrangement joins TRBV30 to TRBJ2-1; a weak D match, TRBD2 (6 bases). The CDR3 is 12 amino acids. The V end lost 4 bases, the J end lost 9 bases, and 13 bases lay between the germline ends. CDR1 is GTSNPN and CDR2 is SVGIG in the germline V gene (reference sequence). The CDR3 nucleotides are TGTGCCTGGAACGGGAGAGCCAGTGAGCAGTTCTTC. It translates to CAWNGRASEQFF.

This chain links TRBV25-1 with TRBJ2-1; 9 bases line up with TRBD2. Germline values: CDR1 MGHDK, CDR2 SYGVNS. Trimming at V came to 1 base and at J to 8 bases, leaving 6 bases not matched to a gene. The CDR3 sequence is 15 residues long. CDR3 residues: CASSEWREGVDEQFF. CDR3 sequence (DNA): TGTGCCAGCAGTGAATGGCGGGAGGGGGTCGATGAGCAGTTCTTC.

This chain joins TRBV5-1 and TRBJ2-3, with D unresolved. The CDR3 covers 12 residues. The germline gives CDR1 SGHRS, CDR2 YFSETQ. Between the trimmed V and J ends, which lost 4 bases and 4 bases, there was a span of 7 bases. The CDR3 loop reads CASSPRPDTQYF. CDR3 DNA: TGCGCCAGCAGCCCTCGACCAGATACGCAGTATTTT.

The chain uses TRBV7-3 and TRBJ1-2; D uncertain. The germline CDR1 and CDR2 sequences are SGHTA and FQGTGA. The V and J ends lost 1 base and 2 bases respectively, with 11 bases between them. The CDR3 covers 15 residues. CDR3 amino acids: CASSLRVPQNYGYTF. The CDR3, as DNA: TGTGCCAGCAGCTTAAGGGTGCCTCAAAACTATGGCTACACCTTC. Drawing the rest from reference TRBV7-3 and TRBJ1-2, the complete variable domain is GAGVSQTPSNKVTEKGKYVELRCDPISGHTALYWYRQSLGQGPEFLIYFQGTGAADDSGLPNDRFFAVRPEGSVSTLKIQRTERGDSAVYLCASSLRVPQNYGYTFGSGTRLTVV.

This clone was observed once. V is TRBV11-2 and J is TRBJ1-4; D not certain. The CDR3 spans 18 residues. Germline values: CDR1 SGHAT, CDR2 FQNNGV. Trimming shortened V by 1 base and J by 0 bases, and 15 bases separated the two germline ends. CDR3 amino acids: CASSLGLGLGATNEKLFF. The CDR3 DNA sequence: TGTGCCAGCAGCTTAGGATTGGGCCTGGGAGCAACTAATGAAAAACTGTTTTTT.

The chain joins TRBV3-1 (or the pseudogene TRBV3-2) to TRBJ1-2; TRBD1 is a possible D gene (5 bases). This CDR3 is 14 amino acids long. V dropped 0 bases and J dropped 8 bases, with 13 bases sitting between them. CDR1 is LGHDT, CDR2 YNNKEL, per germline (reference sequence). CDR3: CASSQEGGGWGYTF. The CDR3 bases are TGTGCCAGCAGCCAAGAAGGTGGGGGATGGGGCTACACCTTC.

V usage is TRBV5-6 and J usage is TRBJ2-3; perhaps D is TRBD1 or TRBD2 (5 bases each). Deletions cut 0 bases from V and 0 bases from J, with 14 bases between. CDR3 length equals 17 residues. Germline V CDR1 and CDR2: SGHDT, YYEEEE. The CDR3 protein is CASSLAPGPLSTDTQYF. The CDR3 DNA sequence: TGTGCCAGCAGCTTGGCCCCGGGGCCCCTCAGCACAGATACGCAGTATTTT.

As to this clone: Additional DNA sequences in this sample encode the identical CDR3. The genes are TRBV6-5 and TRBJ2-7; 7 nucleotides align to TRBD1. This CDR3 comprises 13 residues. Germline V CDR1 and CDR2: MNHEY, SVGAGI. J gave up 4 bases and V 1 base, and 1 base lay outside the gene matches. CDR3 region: CASSYLQGYEQYF. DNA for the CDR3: TGTGCCAGCAGTTACTTACAGGGGTACGAGCAGTACTTC.

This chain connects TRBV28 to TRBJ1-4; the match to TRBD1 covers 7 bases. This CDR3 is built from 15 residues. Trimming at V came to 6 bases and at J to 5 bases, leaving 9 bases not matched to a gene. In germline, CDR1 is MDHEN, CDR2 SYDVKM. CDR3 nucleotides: TGTGCCAGCAGCGGCAGGGGGGTTGCCAATGAAAAACTGTTTTTT. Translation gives CASSGRGVANEKLFF.

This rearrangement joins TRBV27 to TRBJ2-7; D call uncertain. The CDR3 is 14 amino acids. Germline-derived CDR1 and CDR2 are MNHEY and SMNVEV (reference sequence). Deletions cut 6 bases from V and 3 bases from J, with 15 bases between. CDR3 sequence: CASSRSGVIYEQYF. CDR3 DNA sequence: TGTGCCAGCAGCCGCTCGGGCGTTATCTACGAGCAGTACTTC.

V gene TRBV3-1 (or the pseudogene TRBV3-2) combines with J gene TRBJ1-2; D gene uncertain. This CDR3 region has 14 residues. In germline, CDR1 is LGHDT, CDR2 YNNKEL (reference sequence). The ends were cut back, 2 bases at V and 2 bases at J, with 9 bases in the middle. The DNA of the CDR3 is TGTGCCAGCAGCCAACATACAGAAAACTATGGCTACACCTTC. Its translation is CASSQHTENYGYTF.

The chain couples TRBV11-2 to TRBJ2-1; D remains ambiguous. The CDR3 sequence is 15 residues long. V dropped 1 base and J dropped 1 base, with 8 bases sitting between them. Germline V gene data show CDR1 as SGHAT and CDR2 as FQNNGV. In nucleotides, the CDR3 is TGTGCCAGCAGCTTAGTGGTCCCTTCCTACAATGAGCAGTTCTTC. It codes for CASSLVVPSYNEQFF.

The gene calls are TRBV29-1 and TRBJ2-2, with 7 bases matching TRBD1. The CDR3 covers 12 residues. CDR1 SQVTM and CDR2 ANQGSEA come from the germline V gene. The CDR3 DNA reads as TGCAGTGGGACAGAACTCACCGGGGAGCTGTTTTTT. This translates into CSGTELTGELFF.

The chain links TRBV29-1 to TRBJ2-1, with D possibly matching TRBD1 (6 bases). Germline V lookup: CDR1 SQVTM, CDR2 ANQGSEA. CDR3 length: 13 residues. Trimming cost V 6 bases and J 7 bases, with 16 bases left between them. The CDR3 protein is CSVADGTKNEQFF. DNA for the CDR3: TGCAGCGTGGCGGACGGGACAAAGAATGAGCAGTTCTTC.

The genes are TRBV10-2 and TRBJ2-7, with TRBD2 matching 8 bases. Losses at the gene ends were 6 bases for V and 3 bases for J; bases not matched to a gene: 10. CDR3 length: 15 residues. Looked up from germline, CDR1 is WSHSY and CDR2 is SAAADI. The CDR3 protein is CASRDPGRAYYEQYF. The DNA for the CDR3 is TGCGCCAGCAGAGACCCCGGGAGGGCTTACTACGAGCAGTACTTC.

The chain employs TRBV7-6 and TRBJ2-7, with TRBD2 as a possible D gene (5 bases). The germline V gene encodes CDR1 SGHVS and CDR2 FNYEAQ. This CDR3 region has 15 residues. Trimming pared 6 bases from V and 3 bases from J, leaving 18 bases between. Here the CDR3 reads CASSPGVASNYEQYF. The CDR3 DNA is TGTGCCAGCAGTCCCGGGGTAGCGAGTAACTACGAGCAGTACTTC.

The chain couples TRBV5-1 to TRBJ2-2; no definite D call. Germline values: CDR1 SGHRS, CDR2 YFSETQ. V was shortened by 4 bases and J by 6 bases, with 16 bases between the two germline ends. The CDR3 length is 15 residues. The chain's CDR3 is CASSPPTAVPGELFF. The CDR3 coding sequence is TGCGCCAGCAGCCCTCCCACGGCAGTCCCCGGGGAGCTGTTTTTT.

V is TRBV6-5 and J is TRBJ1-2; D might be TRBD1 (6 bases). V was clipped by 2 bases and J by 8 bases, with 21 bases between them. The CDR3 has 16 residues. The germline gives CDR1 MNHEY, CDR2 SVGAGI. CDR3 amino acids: CASSYLPDKGQGGYTF. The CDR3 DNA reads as TGTGCCAGCAGTTACCTACCGGACAAAGGTCAGGGGGGCTACACCTTC.

The CDR3 nucleotides are TGTGCCAGCAGCTATACAGACAGGGGCTTGGGAGAGCAGTACTTC. Protein: CASSYTDRGLGEQYF. The chain joins TRBV3-1 (or the pseudogene TRBV3-2) to TRBJ2-7; 8 bases align to TRBD1. V was pared by 5 bases and J by 7 bases, with 13 bases of the junction left unmatched. The CDR3 runs to 15 residues. Germline assignment: CDR1 LGHDT and CDR2 YNNKEL (reference sequence).

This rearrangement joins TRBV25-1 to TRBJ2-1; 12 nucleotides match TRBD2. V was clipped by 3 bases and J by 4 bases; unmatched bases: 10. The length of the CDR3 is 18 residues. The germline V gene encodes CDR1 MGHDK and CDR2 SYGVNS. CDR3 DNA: TGTGCCAGCAGTGACCTAGCGGGAGGGAGACCAGGGTACAATGAGCAGTTCTTC. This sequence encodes CASSDLAGGRPGYNEQFF.

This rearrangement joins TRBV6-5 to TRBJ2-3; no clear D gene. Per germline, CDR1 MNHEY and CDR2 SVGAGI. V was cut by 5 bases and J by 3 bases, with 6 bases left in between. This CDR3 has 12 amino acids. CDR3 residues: CASSHGTDTQYF. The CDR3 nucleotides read TGTGCCAGCAGTCACGGGACAGATACGCAGTATTTT.

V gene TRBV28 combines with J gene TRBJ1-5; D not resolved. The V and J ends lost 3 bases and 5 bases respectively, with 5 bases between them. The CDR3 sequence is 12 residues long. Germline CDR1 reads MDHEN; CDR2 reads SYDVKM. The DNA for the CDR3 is TGTGCCAGCAGTTTTTTTTATCAGCCCCAGCATTTT. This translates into CASSFFYQPQHF.

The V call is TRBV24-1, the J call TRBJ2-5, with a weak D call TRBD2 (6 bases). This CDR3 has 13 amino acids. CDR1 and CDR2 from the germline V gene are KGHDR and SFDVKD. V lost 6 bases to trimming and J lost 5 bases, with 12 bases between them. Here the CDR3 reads CATSQEGCETQYF. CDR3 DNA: TGTGCCACCAGTCAGGAGGGTTGCGAGACCCAGTACTTC.

CDR3 bases: TGCACCAGCAGCCAAGAATCCAGCCGTAATGAAAAACTGTTTTTT. Translating it yields CTSSQESSRNEKLFF. The chain is built from TRBV1 and TRBJ1-4. TRBV1 is noted as a pseudogene. The CDR3 is 15 residues long.

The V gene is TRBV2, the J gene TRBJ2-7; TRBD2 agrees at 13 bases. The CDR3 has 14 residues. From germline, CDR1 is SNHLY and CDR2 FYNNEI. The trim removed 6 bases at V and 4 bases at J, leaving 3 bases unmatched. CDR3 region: CASRPGLAGYEQYF. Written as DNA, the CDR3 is TGTGCCAGCAGGCCGGGACTAGCGGGGTACGAGCAGTACTTC.

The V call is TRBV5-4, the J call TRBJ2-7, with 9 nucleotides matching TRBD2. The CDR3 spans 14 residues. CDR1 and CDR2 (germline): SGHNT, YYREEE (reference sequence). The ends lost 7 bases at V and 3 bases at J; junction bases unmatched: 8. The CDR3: CASAREGSYYEQYF. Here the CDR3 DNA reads TGTGCCAGCGCGCGGGAGGGATCATACTACGAGCAGTACTTC.

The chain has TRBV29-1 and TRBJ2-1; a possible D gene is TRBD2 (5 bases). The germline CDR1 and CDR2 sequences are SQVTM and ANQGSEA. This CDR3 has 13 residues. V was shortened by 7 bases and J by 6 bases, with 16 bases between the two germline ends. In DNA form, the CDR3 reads TGCAGCGGCGGAGGTGGACCCGCCAATGAGCAGTTCTTC. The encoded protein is CSGGGGPANEQFF.